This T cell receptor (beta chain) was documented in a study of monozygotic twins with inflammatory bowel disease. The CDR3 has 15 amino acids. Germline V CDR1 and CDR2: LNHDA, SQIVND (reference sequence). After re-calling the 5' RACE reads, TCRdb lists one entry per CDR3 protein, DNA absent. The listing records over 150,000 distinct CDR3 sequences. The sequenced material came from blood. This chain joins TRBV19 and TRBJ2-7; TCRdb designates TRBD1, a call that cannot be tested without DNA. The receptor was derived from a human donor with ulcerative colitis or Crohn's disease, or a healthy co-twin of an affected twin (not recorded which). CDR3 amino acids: CASTPRTGSSYEQYF.